This section outlines one T cell receptor (beta chain) sequence together with its context. Trimming took off 7 bases at V and 0 bases at J, with 7 bases between the two ends. The CDR3 contains 13 residues. The data were taken from a study of T cells in tumors after PD-1 blockade. TCRdb's table, derived via immunoSEQ multiplex PCR, lists solely in-frame clones and lacks some. Of roughly 15,000 clones in the sample, roughly two thirds were seen once. Material: tumor tissue, obtained after anti-PD-1 treatment. The genes are TRBV12-3 or TRBV12-4 and TRBJ1-3; no reliable D call. This clonotype was obtained from a human donor with cutaneous squamous cell carcinoma. The CDR3 nucleotides read TGTGCCAGCAAACTGAGCTCTGGAAACACCATATATTTT. Its translation is CASKLSSGNTIYF.